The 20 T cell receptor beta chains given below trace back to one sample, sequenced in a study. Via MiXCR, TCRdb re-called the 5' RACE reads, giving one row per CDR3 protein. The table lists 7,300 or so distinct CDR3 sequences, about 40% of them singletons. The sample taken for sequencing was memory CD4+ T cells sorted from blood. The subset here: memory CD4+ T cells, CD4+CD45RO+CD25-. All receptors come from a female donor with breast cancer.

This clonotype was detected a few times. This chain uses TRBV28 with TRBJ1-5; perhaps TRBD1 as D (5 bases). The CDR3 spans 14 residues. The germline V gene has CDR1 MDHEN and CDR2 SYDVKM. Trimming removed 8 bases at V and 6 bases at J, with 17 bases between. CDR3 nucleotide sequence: TGTGCCAGCGGCCTGGGGGGAAGTGGTCAGCCCCAGCATTTT. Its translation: CASGLGGSGQPQHF.

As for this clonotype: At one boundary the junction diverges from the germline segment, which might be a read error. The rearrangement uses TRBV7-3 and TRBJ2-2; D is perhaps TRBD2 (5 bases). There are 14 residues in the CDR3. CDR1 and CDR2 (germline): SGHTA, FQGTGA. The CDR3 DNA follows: TGTACCAGCAGCTTGGACTCCAACACCGGGGAGCTGTTTTTT. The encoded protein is CTSSLDSNTGELFF.

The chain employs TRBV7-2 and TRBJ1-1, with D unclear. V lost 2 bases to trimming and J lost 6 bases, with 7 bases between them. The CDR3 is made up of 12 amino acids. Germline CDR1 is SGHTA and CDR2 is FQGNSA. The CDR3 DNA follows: TGTGCCAGCAGCTTATGGCCCTCTGAAGCTTTCTTT. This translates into CASSLWPSEAFF.

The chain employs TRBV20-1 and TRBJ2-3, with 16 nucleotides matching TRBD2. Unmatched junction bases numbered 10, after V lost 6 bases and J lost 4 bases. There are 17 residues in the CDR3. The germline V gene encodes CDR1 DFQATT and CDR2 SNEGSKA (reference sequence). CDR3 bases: TGCAGTGCAACCTCCGGGACTAGCGGGGGGGCTCCAGATACGCAGTATTTT. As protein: CSATSGTSGGAPDTQYF.

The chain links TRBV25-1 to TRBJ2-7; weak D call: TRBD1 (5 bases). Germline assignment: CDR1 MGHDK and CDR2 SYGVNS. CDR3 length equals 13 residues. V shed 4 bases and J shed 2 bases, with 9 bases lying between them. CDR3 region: CASSVQGPYEQYF. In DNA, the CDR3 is TGTGCCAGCAGTGTTCAGGGTCCCTACGAGCAGTACTTC.

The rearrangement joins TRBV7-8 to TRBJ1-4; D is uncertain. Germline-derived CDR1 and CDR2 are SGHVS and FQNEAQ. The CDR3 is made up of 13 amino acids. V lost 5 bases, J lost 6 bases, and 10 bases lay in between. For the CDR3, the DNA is TGTGCCAGCAGCCGCCCCGAGGATGAAAAACTGTTTTTT. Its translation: CASSRPEDEKLFF.

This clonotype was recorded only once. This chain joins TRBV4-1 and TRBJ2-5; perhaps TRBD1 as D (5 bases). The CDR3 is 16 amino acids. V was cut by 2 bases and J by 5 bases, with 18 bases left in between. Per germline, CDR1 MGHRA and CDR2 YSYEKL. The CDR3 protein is CASSQKGNRLQETQYF. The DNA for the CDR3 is TGCGCCAGCAGCCAAAAGGGGAACAGACTCCAGGAGACCCAGTACTTC.

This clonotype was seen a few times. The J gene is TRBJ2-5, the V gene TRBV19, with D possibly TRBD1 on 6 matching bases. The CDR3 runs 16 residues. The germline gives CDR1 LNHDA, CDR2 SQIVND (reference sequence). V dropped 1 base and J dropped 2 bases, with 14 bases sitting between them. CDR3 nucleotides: TGTGCCAGTAGTATAGGTCGGACAGACTCTCAAGAGACCCAGTACTTC. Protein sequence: CASSIGRTDSQETQYF.

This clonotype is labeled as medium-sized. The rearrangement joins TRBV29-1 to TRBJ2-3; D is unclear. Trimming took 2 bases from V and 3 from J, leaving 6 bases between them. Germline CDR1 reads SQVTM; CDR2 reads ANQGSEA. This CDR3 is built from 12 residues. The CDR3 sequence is CSVEFRTDTQYF. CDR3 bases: TGCAGCGTTGAATTCCGGACAGATACGCAGTATTTT.

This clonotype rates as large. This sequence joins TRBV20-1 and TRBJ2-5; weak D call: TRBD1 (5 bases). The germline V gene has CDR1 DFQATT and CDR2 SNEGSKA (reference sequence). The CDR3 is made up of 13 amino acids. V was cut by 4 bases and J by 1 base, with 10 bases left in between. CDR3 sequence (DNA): TGCAGTGCTACACAGGAGATCCAAGAGACCCAGTACTTC. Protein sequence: CSATQEIQETQYF.

CDR3 protein: CSVDQGRNNEQYF. The DNA for the CDR3 is TGCAGCGTTGACCAGGGGAGGAACAACGAGCAGTACTTC. The gene calls are TRBV29-1 and TRBJ2-7; D might be TRBD1 or TRBD2, each matching 6 bases. The ends were cut back, 3 bases at V and 5 bases at J, with 14 bases in the middle. The CDR3 is 13 amino acids. CDR1 and CDR2 (germline): SQVTM, ANQGSEA.

CDR3 nucleotides: TGTGCCAGCGAGTCGGGGGCCCTCAATGAGCAGTTCTTC. Translated, it gives CASESGALNEQFF. The chain couples TRBV5-4 to TRBJ2-1, with D perhaps given as TRBD1 or TRBD2 (6 bases each). Germline loops: CDR1 SGHNT, CDR2 YYREEE (reference sequence). Trimming stripped 7 bases from V and 6 bases from J, with 14 bases between. The CDR3 is 13 residues long.

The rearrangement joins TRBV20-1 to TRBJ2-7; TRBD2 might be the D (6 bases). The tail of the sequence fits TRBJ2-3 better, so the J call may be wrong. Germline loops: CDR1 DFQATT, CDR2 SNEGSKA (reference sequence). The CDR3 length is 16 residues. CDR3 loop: CSARLLWRGAGDTQYF. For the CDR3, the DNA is TGCAGTGCTAGATTATTATGGCGGGGCGCGGGTGATACGCAGTATTTT.

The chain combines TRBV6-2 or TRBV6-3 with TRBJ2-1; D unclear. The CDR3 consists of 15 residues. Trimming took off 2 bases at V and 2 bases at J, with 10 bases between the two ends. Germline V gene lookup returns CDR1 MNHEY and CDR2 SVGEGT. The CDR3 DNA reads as TGTGCCAGCAGTTACCCCCCAATAGCCTACAATGAGCAGTTCTTC. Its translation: CASSYPPIAYNEQFF.

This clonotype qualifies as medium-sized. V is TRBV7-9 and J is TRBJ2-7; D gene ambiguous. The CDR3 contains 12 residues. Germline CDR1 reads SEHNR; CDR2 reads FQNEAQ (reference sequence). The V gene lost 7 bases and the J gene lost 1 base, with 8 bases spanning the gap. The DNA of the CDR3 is TGTGCCAGCACTCCCGGGTCCTACGAGCAGTACTTC. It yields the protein CASTPGSYEQYF.

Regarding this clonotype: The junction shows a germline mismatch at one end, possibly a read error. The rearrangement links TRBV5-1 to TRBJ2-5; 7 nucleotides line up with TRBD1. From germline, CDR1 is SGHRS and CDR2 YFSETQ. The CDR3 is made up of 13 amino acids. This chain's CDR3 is CASSPGQVETLYF. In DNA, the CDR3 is TGCGCCAGCAGCCCTGGACAGGTAGAGACCCTGTACTTC.

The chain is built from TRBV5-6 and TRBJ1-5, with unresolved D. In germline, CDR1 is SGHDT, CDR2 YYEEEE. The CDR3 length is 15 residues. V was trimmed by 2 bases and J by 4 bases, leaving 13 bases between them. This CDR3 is CASSFSGGLNQPQHF. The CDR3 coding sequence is TGTGCCAGCAGCTTTTCAGGCGGGTTAAATCAGCCCCAGCATTTT.

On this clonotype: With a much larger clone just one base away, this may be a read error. The CDR3: CANSPELAVTDTQYF. The CDR3 DNA reads as TGTGCCAACAGTCCCGAACTAGCCGTCACAGATACGCAGTATTTT. The chain carries TRBV13 and TRBJ2-3; the D gene is possibly TRBD2 (6 bases). The CDR3 is 15 residues long. With 10 bases removed from V and 2 bases from J, the gap between germline ends came to 19 bases. Germline loops: CDR1 PRHDT, CDR2 FYEKMQ (reference sequence).

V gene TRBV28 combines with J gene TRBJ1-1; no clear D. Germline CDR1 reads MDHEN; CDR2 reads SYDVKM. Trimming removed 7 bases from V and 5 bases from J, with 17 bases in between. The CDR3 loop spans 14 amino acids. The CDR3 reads CASTLDPMETEAFF. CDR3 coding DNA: TGTGCCAGCACCCTTGACCCGATGGAAACTGAAGCTTTCTTT.

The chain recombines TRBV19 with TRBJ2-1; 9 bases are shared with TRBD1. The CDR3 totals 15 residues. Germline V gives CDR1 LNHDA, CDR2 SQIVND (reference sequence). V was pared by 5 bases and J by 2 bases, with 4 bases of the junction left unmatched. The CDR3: CASSPRDRAYNEQFF. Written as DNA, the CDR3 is TGTGCCAGTAGTCCCCGGGACAGGGCCTACAATGAGCAGTTCTTC.